These T cell receptor beta chains were read from a single sample in a study of molecular identifiers for immune sequencing clone quantification. TCRdb processed the PCR reads anew with MiXCR; each CDR3 protein has one entry. Altogether about 640,000 distinct CDR3 sequences are present, 15% to 20% being singletons, with the ten largest covering 0.85% to 0.9%. Source material: naive CD8+ T cells from blood, with Jurkat cell RNA spiked in. The receptors derive from a human donor in good health. Some libraries in this study had Jurkat cell RNA spiked in. Each CDR3 is given with its conserved first and last residue. A D gene is named only where the DNA matches it firmly. Rows give clone size only sometimes, using once, few, many, or a class for an expanded clone.

V gene	J gene	D gene	clone size	CDR3 protein	CDR3 DNA
TRBV7-9	TRBJ2-7	NA	NA	CASSLVTGNYYEQYF	TGTGCCAGCAGCTTAGTAACGGGGAACTACTACGAGCAGTACTTC
TRBV7-3	TRBJ2-3	NA	many	CASSPLSGGSEDTQYF	TGTGCCAGCAGCCCTCTCAGCGGAGGGTCCGAAGATACGCAGTATTTT
TRBV27	TRBJ2-7	TRBD1	NA	CASSLTGTGDYEQYF	TGTGCCAGCAGTTTAACCGGGACAGGGGACTACGAGCAGTACTTC
TRBV27	TRBJ1-6	TRBD1	few	CASSFTGGDSPLHF	TGTGCCAGCAGTTTCACAGGGGGGGATTCACCCCTCCACTTT
TRBV27	TRBJ2-7	TRBD1	many	CASSLRGPSYEQYF	TGTGCCAGCAGTTTAAGGGGGCCCTCCTACGAGCAGTACTTC
TRBV7-9	TRBJ2-7	NA	once	CASSLGAYPNEQYF	TGTGCCAGCAGCTTAGGTGCCTACCCGAACGAGCAGTACTTC
TRBV3-1	TRBJ1-5	NA	few	CASSQVPGRQPQHF	TGTGCCAGCAGCCAAGTCCCGGGAAGGCAGCCCCAGCATTTT
TRBV20-1	TRBJ1-1	TRBD1	many	CSARGVTTEAFF	TGCAGTGCCAGGGGGGTTACCACTGAAGCTTTCTTT
TRBV7-2	TRBJ2-7	NA	many	CASSLVVAHSGQYF	TGTGCCAGCAGCTTAGTGGTGGCGCACTCCGGGCAGTACTTC
TRBV2	TRBJ1-1	TRBD1	many	CASISNLRGLNTEAFF	TGTGCCAGCATCTCCAACCTCAGGGGGCTCAACACTGAAGCTTTCTTT
TRBV6-5	TRBJ1-1	NA	many	CASSRSGTGYAEAFF	TGTGCCAGCAGCAGATCAGGTACAGGGTATGCTGAAGCTTTCTTT
TRBV12-3/TRBV12-4	TRBJ2-4	TRBD1	many	CASSLSGQGKTKNIQYF	TGTGCCAGCAGTTTGTCGGGACAGGGTAAAACCAAAAACATTCAGTACTTC
TRBV6-2/TRBV6-3	TRBJ2-2	TRBD2	many	CASTGTSYTGELFF	TGTGCCAGCACCGGGACTAGTTACACCGGGGAGCTGTTTTTT
TRBV2	TRBJ1-2	NA	NA	CAGSETWQGNYGYTF	TGTGCCGGCAGTGAAACCTGGCAGGGGAACTATGGCTACACCTTC
TRBV4-3	TRBJ1-1	NA	many	CASSQDGAGLNTEAFF	TGCGCCAGCAGCCAAGATGGGGCGGGGCTGAACACTGAAGCTTTCTTT
TRBV24-1	TRBJ2-5	TRBD1	NA	CATSDVRTGLETQYF	TGTGCCACCAGTGATGTCAGGACAGGGTTGGAGACCCAGTACTTC
TRBV6-2/TRBV6-3	TRBJ1-1	NA	many	CASSYILKMNTEAFF	TGTGCCAGCAGTTACATCCTTAAGATGAACACTGAAGCTTTCTTT
TRBV7-6	TRBJ2-3	NA	many	CASSLYMGPSTDTQYF	TGTGCCAGCAGCTTATACATGGGACCCAGCACAGATACGCAGTATTTT
TRBV12-3/TRBV12-4	TRBJ1-1	NA	many	CASSSAWVSTEAFF	TGTGCCAGCAGTTCGGCCTGGGTCTCTACTGAAGCTTTCTTT
TRBV7-2	TRBJ2-1	NA	many	CASSLAGGTIDEQFF	TGTGCCAGCAGCTTAGCAGGGGGGACTATCGATGAGCAGTTCTTC
TRBV19	TRBJ1-6	TRBD1	many	CASSPGQVSPLHF	TGTGCCAGTAGTCCAGGACAGGTTTCACCCCTCCACTTT
TRBV7-6	TRBJ2-7	NA	many	CASQGHAEQYF	TGTGCCAGCCAGGGACACGCCGAGCAGTACTTC
TRBV12-3/TRBV12-4	TRBJ2-1	NA	few	CASMPKWSYNEQFF	TGTGCCAGCATGCCGAAATGGTCCTACAATGAGCAGTTCTTC
TRBV19	TRBJ2-2	NA	NA	CASMFVGAGELFF	TGTGCCAGTATGTTCGTAGGGGCCGGGGAGCTGTTTTTT
TRBV6-4	TRBJ2-2	TRBD1	many	CASSVGQGASGELFF	TGTGCCAGCAGTGTCGGGCAGGGGGCATCGGGGGAGCTGTTTTTT
TRBV13	TRBJ1-2	NA	NA	CASATPGENYGYTF	TGTGCCAGCGCAACCCCGGGAGAGAACTATGGCTACACCTTC
TRBV19	TRBJ1-1	TRBD1	many	CASSIGGQDTEAFF	TGTGCCAGTAGTATAGGAGGACAGGACACTGAAGCTTTCTTT
TRBV4-3	TRBJ2-1	NA	many	CASSRGGGPSNEQFF	TGCGCCAGCAGCAGGGGGGGAGGGCCTTCCAATGAGCAGTTCTTC
TRBV7-9	TRBJ2-5	NA	many	CASSLAGGEETQYF	TGCGCCAGCAGCTTGGCCGGTGGAGAAGAGACCCAGTACTTC
TRBV21-1	TRBJ1-1	NA	NA	CASSNTGTTTEAFF	TGTGCCAGCAGCAATACAGGGACCACGACTGAAGCTTTCTTT
TRBV25-1	TRBJ2-3	TRBD2	many	CASSEYMTSDTQYF	TGTGCCAGCAGTGAATATATGACTAGCGATACGCAGTATTTT
TRBV5-4	TRBJ1-1	NA	many	CASSYGATEAFF	TGTGCCAGCAGCTACGGTGCCACTGAAGCTTTCTTT
TRBV28	TRBJ2-3	NA	many	CASSLSENDFTDTQYF	TGTGCCAGCAGTTTGTCAGAAAACGATTTCACAGATACGCAGTATTTT
TRBV4-1	TRBJ2-7	NA	NA	CASSPGLVGGYEQYF	TGCGCCAGCAGCCCCGGCCTAGTGGGGGGTTACGAGCAGTACTTC